This paragraph reports one T cell receptor (beta chain). This clone was found once. Its antigen is currently not known. Base quality data are lacking; no much larger clone is found one base away. From the cysteine up to the phenylalanine, the CDR3 has a length of 13 residues. Only the CDR3 part of the read is kept: 39 bases, read in frame from the first base. Looking up the germline V gene yields CDR1 MNHEY and CDR2 SVGAGI. V sheds 8 bases and J sheds 8 bases, leaving 18 bases between their ends. Each collaborating institution followed its own protocols to collect whole blood in K2EDTA tubes. For TCRbeta analysis, collaborators shipped samples in one of three forms: frozen whole blood, isolated PBMCs, or DNA extracted from either of those sample types. This sample stems from a study of blood T cell repertoires in COVID-19 (dated by TCRdb to 2018 to 2020). Regarding the complete study: Collaborator samples came from the United States, Italy and Spain and covered acute and convalescent phases of COVID-19. The prospective study material was composed of cDNA or gDNA derived from T cells, B-cell-depleted T cells, or PBMCs. Deeply sampled blood TCRbeta repertoires from subjects exposed to, actively infected with, or recovered from COVID-19 were included in the dataset. The repertoires were released in a freely available public database intended as a resource for research on the immune response to SARS-CoV-2. Samples were obtained from the ongoing ImmuneRACE study (first 160 participants) and from about 1,300 subjects provided by 6 global collaborators. The sample metadata nearly always contained a de-identified subject ID, COVID-19 status, age in years and sex. Where available, HLA class I and class II types were taken from metadata supplied by the sample provider and were not determined by assay-based typing. Overall results and qualifications from the work: How much clinical and demographic metadata was included differed by source and by participant, and the metadata was provided uncurated.

TCRbeta CDR3 regions were amplified from genomic DNA using the immunoSEQ Assay, a bias-controlled multiplex PCR. Concerning the study's data processing: Nucleated cell counts per sample were estimated from amplification of reference gene primers within the assay. Sequence reads were collapsed and filtered to measure the absolute abundance of every unique TCRbeta CDR3 rearrangement. For each sample, productive Simpson clonality was calculated as the square root of Simpson's diversity index across productive rearrangements. TCRdb re-hosts the immuneACCESS table, in-frame sequences only. Its copies lack some clones; in the studies checked, an unresolved V gene accounts for under half of them, and the cause for the rest is not known. The V and J calls and the clone size are those of that table, but D and trimming were determined from the DNA. For this sample the table gives tens of thousands of clones, of which approximately 85% were detected only once. Around 15% of the sample is in the top ten clones.

The specimen was peripheral blood. The clonotype originates from a human donor in a cohort sampled during active COVID-19. The chain links TRBV6-5 with TRBJ1-2, and TRBD1 may be the D gene, going by 6 matching bases. The CDR3 region has the sequence CASRQQGIPGYTF. The nucleotides are TGTGCCAGCCGGCAACAGGGCATCCCGGGCTACACCTTC.